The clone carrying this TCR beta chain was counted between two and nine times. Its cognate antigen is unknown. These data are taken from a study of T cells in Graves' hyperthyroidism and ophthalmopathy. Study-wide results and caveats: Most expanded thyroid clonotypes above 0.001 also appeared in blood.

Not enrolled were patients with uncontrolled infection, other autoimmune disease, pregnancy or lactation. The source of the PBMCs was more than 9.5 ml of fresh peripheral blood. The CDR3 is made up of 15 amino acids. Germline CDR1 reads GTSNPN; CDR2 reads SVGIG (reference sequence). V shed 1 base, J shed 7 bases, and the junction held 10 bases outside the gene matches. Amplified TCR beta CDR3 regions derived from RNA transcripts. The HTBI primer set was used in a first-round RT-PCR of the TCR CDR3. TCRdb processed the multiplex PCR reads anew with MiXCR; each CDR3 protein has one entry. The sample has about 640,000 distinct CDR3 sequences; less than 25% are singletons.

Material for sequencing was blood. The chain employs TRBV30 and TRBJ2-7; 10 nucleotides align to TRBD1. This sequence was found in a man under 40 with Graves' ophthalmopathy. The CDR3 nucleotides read TGTGCCTGGAGTGCGGACAGGGGGGTCTTTAGGGAGCAGTACTTC. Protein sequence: CAWSADRGVFREQYF.